This entry lists 7 T cell receptor beta chains sequenced from one sample in a study of cytomegalovirus exposure and HLA in healthy donors. It was with 60 Vbeta and 13 Jbeta primers that the PCR ran. Some clones are missing from TCRdb's copy, which holds only in-frame ones; the method was immunoSEQ multiplex PCR. This sample yields fewer than 250,000 clones, of which around 83% are seen a single time; around 9.6% belongs to the top ten. Sequenced input: PBMCs. The receptor set was obtained from a woman aged 45-65 years in good health and CMV-seropositive.

The chain has TRBV21-1 and TRBJ2-7; the table names TRBD2, a call not compared with the DNA. TRBV21-1 is a pseudogene. This CDR3 is built from 16 residues. CDR3 DNA sequence: TGTGCCAGCAGCGCCGTCCCTAGCGGGGGTTCCTACGAGCAGTACTTC. Translation: CASSAVPSGGSYEQYF.

CDR3 loop: CAWSADRGTDTQYF. The CDR3 DNA follows: TGTGCCTGGAGTGCGGACAGGGGCACAGATACGCAGTATTTT. V usage is TRBV30 and J usage is TRBJ2-3, with TRBD1 matching 8 bases. The CDR3 has 14 residues. Germline CDR1 GTSNPN, CDR2 SVGIG (reference sequence). With V trimmed by 1 base and J by 1 base, 1 base remained unmatched.

This clone was counted only a few times. V gene TRBV7-6 combines with J gene TRBJ2-2, with 11 bases identical to TRBD1. Germline V CDR1 and CDR2: SGHVS, FNYEAQ. The CDR3 extends over 15 amino acids. With 7 bases clipped from V and 5 bases from J, the junction kept 6 bases outside the gene matches. The CDR3 here is CASTRGQGGTGELFF. CDR3 DNA: TGTGCCAGCACCCGGGGACAGGGGGGTACCGGGGAGCTGTTTTTT.

The chain uses TRBV19 and TRBJ2-3; 8 bases agree with TRBD2. Germline values: CDR1 LNHDA, CDR2 SQIVND (reference sequence). Unmatched junction bases numbered 8, after V lost 3 bases and J lost 6 bases. The CDR3 totals 15 residues. Written as DNA, the CDR3 is TGTGCCAGTAGTATCGCAACGGGGGGGCCGGATACGCAGTATTTT. This gives the protein CASSIATGGPDTQYF.

This clone was recorded once. The gene calls are TRBV9 and TRBJ2-3, with TRBD1 identical over 9 bases. The CDR3 runs to 17 residues. Germline-derived CDR1 and CDR2 are SGDLS and YYNGEE. J gave up 3 bases and V 0 bases, and 8 bases lay outside the gene matches. In nucleotides, the CDR3 is TGTGCCAGCAGCGTAGCCCTACAGGGGGCGGGGACAGATACGCAGTATTTT. It encodes CASSVALQGAGTDTQYF.

The V gene is TRBV6-5, the J gene TRBJ2-7; 7 nucleotides match TRBD1. CDR3 size: 14 residues. Germline loops: CDR1 MNHEY, CDR2 SVGAGI. V was clipped by 6 bases and J by 4 bases; unmatched bases: 9. CDR3 sequence: CASSADRVGYEQYF. Written as DNA, the CDR3 is TGTGCCAGCAGCGCCGACAGGGTTGGATACGAGCAGTACTTC.

This clone was seen only a few times. The chain joins TRBV4-1 to TRBJ1-4, with D possibly being TRBD1 (6 bases). Germline lookup yields CDR1 MGHRA and CDR2 YSYEKL. The CDR3 has 14 residues. Trimming cost V 3 bases and J 14 bases, with 19 bases left between them. The DNA for the CDR3 is TGCGCCAGCAGCCACCTCAGGGGTGGCAGGTCCCTGTTTTTT. Amino acid sequence: CASSHLRGGRSLFF.